This T cell receptor beta chain was documented in a study of CD8 T cells in ankylosing spondylitis. Whole-study results and caveats: A CD8+ phenotype characterized the disease-linked clones, which were relatively rare in peripheral blood. Within ankylosing spondylitis blood, a TCR beta motif made up of several highly homologous variants appeared to be characteristic. In reactive arthritis synovial fluid and blood, some motif variants had been reported before. Significantly higher representation of disease-linked clones was reported for matched ankylosing spondylitis synovial fluid.

Researchers built TCR beta libraries using quantitative 5'-RACE with molecular barcodes. One entry per CDR3 protein, called by TCRdb with MiXCR from the 5' RACE reads. The table has about 800,000 distinct CDR3 sequences, 10% to 15% seen once. This clonotype was recorded at least ten times. Its target is not known. Per the germline V gene, CDR1 is SEHNR and CDR2 is FQNEAQ (reference sequence). V lost 4 bases to trimming and J lost 6 bases; unmatched junction nucleotides: 6. CDR3 length: 15 amino acids. Sequences were obtained from blood, either unsorted or a sorted T cell fraction (not recorded which). This rearrangement joins TRBV7-9 to TRBJ1-6; 7 bases are a match to TRBD1. The TCR originated in a male donor with ankylosing spondylitis. CDR3 amino acids: CASSSQGGANSPLHF. The CDR3, as DNA: TGTGCCAGCAGCTCGCAGGGGGGTGCTAATTCACCCCTCCACTTT.